The entry below describes one T cell receptor (beta chain). Antigen specificity is unknown. Trimming cost V 3 bases and J 4 bases, with 13 bases left between them. The germline CDR1 and CDR2 sequences are MDHEN and SYDVKM. The CDR3 sequence is 15 residues long. This sample is drawn from a study of memory CD4+ T cells and cytomegalovirus serostatus. Study-level results: 67 of 164 known CMV-associated TCRbeta sequences appeared in CD4+ memory.

Per the original data handling: Out-of-frame sequences were removed, leaving 2 million to 2.5 million distinct TCRbeta sequences. Profiling relied on immunoSEQ multiplex PCR, and the TCRdb table lists in-frame clones only, not all of them. Clone size and the V and J calls come from that table; the DNA yielded D and trimming. The data contain around 53,000 clones, about 80% of them singletons. The sort gate was single viable CD3+CD4+CD8-CD45RO+ cells for memory CD4+ T cells. The TCR comes from an adult in good health and CMV-seropositive. The V gene is TRBV28, the J gene TRBJ1-5; tentative D call: TRBD1 (5 bases). The sample was memory CD4+ T cells from blood. CDR3 bases: TGTGCCAGCAGTTTGGCCGGGGCGGGGAATCAGCCCCAGCATTTT. Its translation is CASSLAGAGNQPQHF.